Listed here is a single T cell receptor (beta chain). The CDR3 is 16 amino acids. Germline V lookup: CDR1 LGHNT, CDR2 FRNRAP. Trimming took off 6 bases at V and 7 bases at J, with 24 bases between the two ends. The table came from immunoSEQ multiplex PCR; TCRdb's copy has only in-frame clones and leaves some out. Of about 220,000 clones in the sample, more than 75% were seen once. The data belong to a study of blood T cell repertoires in COVID-19. The sequencing sample was made of peripheral blood. The TCR sequence derives from a human donor in a cohort sampled during active COVID-19. The V and J genes are TRBV12-5 and TRBJ2-5; perhaps TRBD1 as D (6 bases). The DNA for the CDR3 is TGTGCTAGTGGCTCCGAATCGGGCCCTGCCAGGGGGACCCAGTACTTC. This gives the protein CASGSESGPARGTQYF.